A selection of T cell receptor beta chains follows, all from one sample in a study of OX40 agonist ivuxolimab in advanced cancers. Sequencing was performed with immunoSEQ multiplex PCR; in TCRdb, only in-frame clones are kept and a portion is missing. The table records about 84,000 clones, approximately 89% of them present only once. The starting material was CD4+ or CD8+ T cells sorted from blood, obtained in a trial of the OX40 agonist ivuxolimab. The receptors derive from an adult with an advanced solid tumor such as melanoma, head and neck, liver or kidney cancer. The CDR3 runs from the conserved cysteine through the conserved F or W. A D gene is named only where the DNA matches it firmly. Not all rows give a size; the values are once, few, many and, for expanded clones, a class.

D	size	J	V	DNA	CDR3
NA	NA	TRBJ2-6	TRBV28	TGTGCCAGCAGGCCTACAGTGGGGGCGTCTGGGGCCAACGTCCTGACTTTC	CASRPTVGASGANVLTF
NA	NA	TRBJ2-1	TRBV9	TGTGCCAGCAGAGGGCCCTTTGGGGTATACAATGAGCAGTTCTTC	CASRGPFGVYNEQFF
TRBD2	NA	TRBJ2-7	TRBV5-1	TGCGCCAGCACCAGCGGGGGGAGCTCCTACGAGCAGTACTTC	CASTSGGSSYEQYF
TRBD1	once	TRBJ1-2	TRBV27	TGTGCCAGCAGTTCCCGGACAGGGGCTAACTATGGCTACACCTTC	CASSSRTGANYGYTF
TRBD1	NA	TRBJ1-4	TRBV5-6	TGTGCCAGCAGCTTGGGACAGGGGCGTGCAACTAATGAAAAACTGTTTTTT	CASSLGQGRATNEKLFF
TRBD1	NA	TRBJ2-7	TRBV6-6	TGTGCCAGCAGAAAGATAGACAGGGCGTTCAACGAGCAGTACTTC	CASRKIDRAFNEQYF
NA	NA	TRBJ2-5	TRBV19	TGTGCCAGTAGTATTTCCGGGGAAGAGACCCAGTACTTC	CASSISGEETQYF
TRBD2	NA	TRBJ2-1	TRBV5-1	TGCGCCAGCAGCACCGCCGGGACTAGTGTCAATGAGCAGTTCTTC	CASSTAGTSVNEQFF
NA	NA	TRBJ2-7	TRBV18	TGTGCCAGCTCACCGACGTACCGATCCGGGGCATCCCCCTACGAGCAGTACTTC	CASSPTYRSGASPYEQYF
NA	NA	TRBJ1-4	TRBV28	TGTGCCAGCAGTTTAGTGCCGGTGACTAATGAAAAACTGTTTTTT	CASSLVPVTNEKLFF
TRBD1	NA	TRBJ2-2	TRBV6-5	TGTGCCAGCAGTCCCCGGGACAGGAACACCGGGGAGCTGTTTTTT	CASSPRDRNTGELFF
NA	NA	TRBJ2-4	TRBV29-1	TGCAGCGCTGGGACATACACAAACATTCAGTACTTC	CSAGTYTNIQYF
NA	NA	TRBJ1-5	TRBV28	TGTGCCAGCAGTAACGGTGGAAGGGATAGCAATCAGCCCCAGCATTTT	CASSNGGRDSNQPQHF